The rows below give T cell receptor beta chains drawn from one sample of a study of OX40 agonist ivuxolimab in advanced cancers. Profiling relied on immunoSEQ multiplex PCR, and the TCRdb table lists in-frame clones only, not all of them. This table has 60,000 to 70,000 clones, about 90% appearing once. Source: CD4+ or CD8+ T cells sorted from blood, taken in a trial of the OX40 agonist ivuxolimab. The receptors shown here come from an adult with an advanced solid tumor such as melanoma, head and neck, liver or kidney cancer. The conserved cysteine and the conserved F or W are not part of the CDR3 here. Only part of the rows carry a size: once, few, many, or a class if the clone is expanded.

>.|TRBJ2-3|TRBV27
ASSLSITVGTDTQY
>few|TRBJ2-7|TRBV10-3
AISEKRGVNEQY
>.|TRBJ1-5|TRBV4-2
ASSHGSLQDQPQH
>.|TRBJ2-1|TRBV2
ASSVTSGSYNEQF
>.|TRBJ2-7|TRBV5-1
ASSLGLREYEQY
>.|TRBJ1-1|TRBV19
ASSIDQFGTGRTEAF
>once|TRBJ2-3|TRBV7-8
ASSSREGFGDTQY
>.|TRBJ2-1|TRBV2
ASMEGFYNEQF
>.|TRBJ2-1|TRBV9
ASSVGGAGGNEQF
>.|TRBJ2-3|TRBV28
ASSLDRTDTQY
>.|TRBJ2-1|TRBV7-2
ASSLGPSGVYNEQF
>.|TRBJ1-2|TRBV30
AWNGITANYGYT
>.|TRBJ2-3|TRBV9
ASSVSGTTDTQY
>.|.|TRBV7-2
ASSLAGSSGGTYEQY
>.|TRBJ2-3|TRBV27
ASSFSTDTQY
>.|TRBJ2-7|TRBV6-1
ASSERAGWYEQY
>.|TRBJ1-2|TRBV7-2
ASTSRDGFYGYT
>.|TRBJ1-1|TRBV30
AWSRAPGTGNTEAF
>once|TRBJ2-1|TRBV7-9
ASTRSATVSSEQF
>.|TRBJ1-2|TRBV19
ASSAYFRANYGYT
>.|TRBJ2-1|TRBV5-6
ASSLGQGSISYNEQF
>.|TRBJ2-3|TRBV5-4
ASSPPTPDTQY
>.|TRBJ2-7|TRBV19
TSSVRDAVYEQY
>.|TRBJ2-3|TRBV19
ASSIWSRDTDTQY
>.|TRBJ2-2|TRBV11-3
ASSFSGLAGWSGELF
>.|TRBJ2-7|TRBV4-3
ASSQEQGLTYEQY
>.|TRBJ2-3|TRBV19
ASSLVGGTDTQY
>.|TRBJ2-3|TRBV30
AWTSSSTDTQY
>once|TRBJ2-2|TRBV5-6
ASSRRGTGELF
>.|TRBJ2-3|TRBV28
ASSLAAGGRTDTQY
>few|TRBJ2-5|TRBV7-3
ASSPTTWGEKETQY
>.|TRBJ2-5|TRBV9
ASSVGAGGTNQETQY
>.|TRBJ1-2|TRBV5-1
ASSSDRGLANYGYT
>.|TRBJ2-5|TRBV6-6
ASSSEYGGLKETQY
>.|TRBJ1-6|TRBV7-9
ASSLVGTGNSPLH
>.|TRBJ2-1|TRBV19
ASAQGYNEQF
>.|TRBJ1-3|TRBV5-1
ASSPGTGNQGRNTIY
>.|TRBJ1-5|TRBV18
ASSPFVDPNQPQH
>.|TRBJ2-7|TRBV28
ASTDTLKKQY
>.|TRBJ1-6|TRBV27
ASSFGTSTSPLH
>.|TRBJ1-3|TRBV5-1
ASSFGSGNTIY
>.|TRBJ2-5|TRBV6-1
ASSDGRDRYQETQY
>.|TRBJ2-1|TRBV11-3
ASSFGRNNEQF
>.|TRBJ1-1|TRBV28
ASSLLGGAGNTEAF
>.|TRBJ2-1|TRBV10-3
AISESAGEQF
>.|TRBJ2-2|TRBV7-8
ASSLGGTGTGELF
>.|TRBJ2-2|TRBV25-1
ASSESGRKDTGELF
>once|TRBJ2-6|TRBV5-1
ASSADFSSGANVLT
>.|TRBJ2-3|TRBV28
ASSPWTSGKGGDTQY
>.|TRBJ1-4|TRBV5-5
ASSLGEKLF
>once|TRBJ2-7|TRBV28
ASSLSQLTASSYEQY
>.|TRBJ1-1|TRBV28
ASSFFLGGTEAF
>.|TRBJ2-5|TRBV18
ASSQIAGTGQETQY
>.|TRBJ1-6|TRBV11-2
ASSLMATGVSPLH
>.|TRBJ2-7|TRBV6-1
ASSDRQGDSYEQY